This section outlines one T cell receptor (beta chain) sequence together with its context. Its antigen has not been determined. Base quality data are lacking; no much larger clone is found one base away. Participants in the prospective study were enrolled through a virtual design, were aged 18 to 89 years, and lived in 24 United States geographic areas. Cohort assignment in the prospective study relied on participant-reported clinical history from a screening survey and a study questionnaire. Recovered participants in ImmuneRACE Cohort 3 were defined as having two consecutive negative NP/OP PCR tests, clearance from a healthcare professional, or resolution of symptoms. In the prospective study, whole blood, serum and a nasopharyngeal or oropharyngeal swab were collected from each participant by mobile phlebotomists. Over a 2-month period, participants in the prospective study had the option of providing additional blood draws and questionnaires. Before DNA extraction, blood samples from the prospective study were shipped at room temperature or frozen.

The CDR3 contains 15 residues, cysteine and phenylalanine counted. Only the CDR3 portion is preserved as DNA: 45 bases, with reading frame beginning at the first base. According to the germline V gene, CDR1 reads MRHNA and CDR2 reads SNTAGT. The trim is 3 bases for V and 8 bases for J, with a gap of 16 bases between the germline ends. The data originate from a study of blood T cell repertoires in COVID-19 (dated by TCRdb to the early 2020s). About the full investigation: Samples from collaborators originated in the United States, Italy and Spain and spanned both the acute and convalescent phases of COVID-19. The material from the prospective study consisted of cDNA or gDNA derived from T cells, B-cell-depleted T cells, or PBMCs. Subjects who had been exposed to COVID-19, were actively infected with it, or had recovered from it provided the deeply sampled blood TCRbeta repertoires that made up the dataset. A freely available public database, intended as a resource for researchers studying the immune response to SARS-CoV-2, is where the repertoires were released. Samples came from the ongoing ImmuneRACE study (first 160 participants) plus 1,254 subjects from 6 global collaborators. The sample metadata nearly always contained a de-identified subject ID, COVID-19 status, age in years and sex. Where HLA class I and class II types were available, the types were taken from metadata supplied by the sample provider, not from assay-based typing. The paper as a whole reports these results and caveats: The amount of clinical and demographic metadata varied by source and participant and was provided uncurated.

The immunoSEQ Assay, a bias-controlled multiplex PCR, was used to amplify TCRbeta CDR3 regions from genomic DNA. On the study's bioinformatics: Nucleated cell counts per sample were estimated from amplification of reference gene primers within the assay. To quantify the absolute abundance of each unique TCRbeta CDR3 rearrangement, sequence reads were collapsed and filtered. Productive Simpson clonality was computed per sample as the square root of Simpson's diversity index over productive rearrangements. TCRdb obtained this table from immuneACCESS and retained in-frame rearrangements with V and J assigned. These tables miss some clones; where compared with another copy, unresolved V genes account for less than half of the shortfall, and the remainder is unexplained. V, J and clone size are those of that table, while D and trimming were read from the DNA. This sample holds roughly 400,000 clones; approximately 87% were observed only once. The ten largest clones take up roughly 9.4% of the sample.

This chain joins TRBV6-4 to TRBJ1-4, and the D gene may be TRBD1, 6 bases matching. This TCR derives from a woman between 50 and 59 years old who had recovered from COVID-19. The specimen was PBMCs or T cells enriched from blood (not recorded which). The DNA sequence is as follows: TGTGCCAGCAGTGAACAGGGAAGGTTTGGCGAAAAACTGTTTTTT. It specifies CASSEQGRFGEKLFF.